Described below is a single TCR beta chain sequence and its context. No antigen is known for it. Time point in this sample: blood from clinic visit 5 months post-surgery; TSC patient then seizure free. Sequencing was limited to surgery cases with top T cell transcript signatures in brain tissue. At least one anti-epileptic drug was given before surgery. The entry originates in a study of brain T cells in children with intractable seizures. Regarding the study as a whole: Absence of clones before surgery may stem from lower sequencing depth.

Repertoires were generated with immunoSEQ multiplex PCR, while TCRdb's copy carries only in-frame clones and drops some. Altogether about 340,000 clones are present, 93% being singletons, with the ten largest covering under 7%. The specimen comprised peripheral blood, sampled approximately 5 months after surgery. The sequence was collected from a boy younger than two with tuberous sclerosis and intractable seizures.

The CDR3: CAPDTFTGELFF. The DNA of the CDR3 is TGTGCCCCGGACACGTTCACCGGGGAGCTGTTTTTT. The chain recombines TRBV27 with TRBJ2-2; TRBD1 is a possible D gene (5 bases). Germline V gene sequence: CDR1 MNHEY, CDR2 SMNVEV (reference sequence). This CDR3 contains 12 residues. V was shortened by 11 bases and J by 4 bases, with 11 bases between the two germline ends.